This T cell receptor (beta chain) appears in the sequencing data of a study of shared clonotypes between healthy human individuals. As for the study in general: Per donor, CD8 memory used one plate, CD8 naive used two, CD4 memory used three and CD4 naive used three. General observations from the study: Rarefaction showed that sequencing of sorted subsets was incomplete (despite large depth).

Deep-level assay runs were performed. Each cell subset's genomic DNA was divided evenly among several immunoSEQ plates. TCRdb's table, derived via immunoSEQ multiplex PCR, lists solely in-frame clones and lacks some. The sample yields 2.3 million or so clones, 93% seen once. A remark on this clone: Its specificity is unknown. Other DNA sequences in this specimen translate into the identical CDR3.

The germline V gene has CDR1 KGHSH and CDR2 LQKENI. The V and J ends lost 1 base and 4 bases, in that order; junction bases with no gene match: 2. The CDR3 length is 15 residues. The genes are TRBV18 and TRBJ2-1; 9 bases are shared with TRBD2. This TCR derives from a man younger than 35 in good health. Some clones in this sample may be carry-over from other donors' samples. The sample was naive CD4+ T cells from PBMCs. Subset specified: CD45RA+ positively selected. The CDR3 here is CASSPLAGDYNEQFF. The DNA of the CDR3 is TGTGCCAGCTCACCACTAGCGGGAGATTACAATGAGCAGTTCTTC.